This T cell receptor beta chain was retrieved from a study of blood T cells in healthy people across ages (dated by TCRdb to 2013 to 2016). Some background on the complete study: In model experiments, template switching captured roughly one uniquely barcoded TCR beta cDNA molecule for every two T cells. Age-related changes in TCR beta repertoire diversity were measured in the study by deep sequencing normalized with unique cDNA molecular identifiers. Four age groups were formed from the donors: young (average approximately 15 years), middle-aged (approximately 40), aged (about 62) and long-lived (about 75). To avoid experimental bias, donors of different ages were randomly spread across the sequencing lanes. For two donors (one aged 18 to 30 and one aged 80 or older), the study analyzed two additional independent replicas of 1 million unique cDNA reads from the same blood draw. Broader findings and caveats from the paper: Because profiling used bulk unsorted PBMCs, naive and antigen-experienced compartments could not be compared conclusively. Estimates of total diversity based on one million sequenced T cells were regarded as lower bounds and as underestimates. Observed TCR beta diversity correlated strongly with the percentage of naive T cells measured by flow cytometry. The long-lived group showed more naive CD4+ T cells, fewer expanded clones and increased TCR diversity than the aged group, suggesting age selection. As age increased, observed TCR beta diversity per million T cells dropped in a roughly linear way, and a significant reduction was already evident by age about 40. Donor CMV infection status was unknown, potentially confounding age-related changes in expanded clonotypes.

This clonotype was seen only a few times. What this receptor recognizes is not known. No base qualities exist here, and no much larger clone lies one base off it. Systemically healthy Caucasian individuals from Russia, roughly 40 in total and aged about 6 to 100 years, were included as donors. Approximately 11 milliliters of peripheral blood were drawn from each donor into EDTA-treated Vacutainer tubes. Ficoll-Paque density-gradient centrifugation was used to isolate PBMCs, with at least 6 million per sample. Trizol reagent was used to extract total RNA from PBMCs, with at least 6 micrograms per sample. For every donor, an aliquot of PBMCs went through flow cytometry to measure the percentages of naive CD45RAhigh/CD27high T cells. From its cysteine to its phenylalanine, the CDR3 spans 15 amino acids. Only CDR3 DNA is held: 45 bases, read in frame from base 1. V trim: 6 bases; J trim: 5 bases; unmatched bases: 9. The germline V gene (reference sequence) gives CDR1 as MNHNY and CDR2 as SVGAGI.

Libraries were built with 5' RACE. TCRdb lists the instrument as Illumina HiSeq 2500. The second PCR ran for about 7 to 11 cycles and used a J-beta primer mix along with a sample-barcoded 5' primer. A unique molecular identifier was introduced onto each TCR beta cDNA molecule by a template-switch 5' adaptor carrying 12 random nucleotides. Each sample yielded at least 2.5 million CDR3-containing paired-end reads. The Mint cDNA synthesis kit, primed by a TRBC-specific oligonucleotide, was used to synthesize first-strand cDNA from all RNA. After uracil-DNA glycosylase treatment, a first 18-cycle PCR used universal primers M1SS and BC2_uni_R on all cDNA. From the authors' description of their analysis: For normalization, 1 million high-quality reads were randomly selected from each sample, with every read carrying a distinct molecular identifier. Reads sharing molecular identifiers were discarded rather than binned into consensus sequences. CDR3 identification, clonotype clustering and error correction used MiTCR with a Q25 quality threshold and the strictest error-elimination algorithm. Lower-bound total TCR beta diversity was estimated with a nonparametric unseen species model using Euler transformation. TCRdb itself trimmed the public reads at Q25 with fastp, ran MiXCR and retained productive beta chains. CDR3 protein sequences are deduplicated, and each keeps its most common genes and DNA. These V and J calls derive from TCRdb rather than the authors' analysis. The sample table records 550,000 to 700,000 distinct CDR3 sequences; approximately 25% of these occur just once. Approximately 17% of the sample rests with the top ten.

The rearranged chain carries TRBV6-6 and TRBJ2-5, with 10 bases matching TRBD1. The clonotype comes from a woman between 65 and 79 years old in good health. Sequencing used blood. In nucleotide form, the sequence is TGTGCCAGCAGCGAGGGACAGGGGATGTGGGAGACCCAGTACTTC. The resulting protein is CASSEGQGMWETQYF.